This record covers a single T cell receptor beta chain. This record belongs to a study of blood T cell repertoires in COVID-19. Looking at the study overall: Some COVID-19 samples were acute and others convalescent; all came from the United States, Italy and Spain. Nucleic acid was either cDNA or gDNA, and it came from T cells, B-cell-depleted T cells, or PBMCs.

Original handling: The assay estimated nucleated cells by amplifying reference gene primers. Clones were read by immunoSEQ multiplex PCR, and TCRdb kept only the in-frame ones, dropping some. D and trimming come from the DNA, and the V and J calls and clone size come from that table. This table holds some 120,000 clones, approximately 83% found once. CDR3 size: 15 residues. Germline V CDR1 and CDR2: LNHDA, SQIVND (reference sequence). The V gene lost 7 bases and the J gene lost 7 bases, with 20 bases spanning the gap. The V gene is TRBV19, the J gene TRBJ1-5, with D possibly matching TRBD1 (5 bases). The sample taken for sequencing was peripheral blood. The receptor's source is a man older than 75 with active or convalescent COVID-19. CDR3 loop: CASTQIQGWKQPQHF. The CDR3 DNA sequence: TGTGCCAGTACACAAATCCAGGGATGGAAGCAGCCCCAGCATTTT.